The source of this T cell receptor (beta chain) is a study of blood T cell repertoires in COVID-19. Only in-frame clones appear in the TCRdb table, and some are missing; sequencing was by immunoSEQ multiplex PCR. The table includes tens of thousands of clones, around 86% detected once. The CDR3 runs to 12 residues. CDR1 and CDR2 from the germline V gene are LGHDT and YNNKEL (reference sequence). The V gene end was trimmed by 1 base and the J gene end by 10 bases; junction bases not matched to a gene: 1. Sample: peripheral blood. The clonotype originates from a man aged 35 to 55 with acute or convalescent COVID-19. The chain combines TRBV3-1 (or the pseudogene TRBV3-2) with TRBJ2-3; 8 bases fit TRBD2. The CDR3 region is CASSQGGGPQYF. The CDR3, as DNA: TGTGCCAGCAGCCAAGGCGGGGGGCCGCAGTATTTT.